Below are 22 T cell receptor beta chains sequenced from a single sample in a study of CDR3 diversity in severe acne. TCRdb ran MiXCR on the PCR reads and lists one entry per CDR3 protein. This sample has about 98,000 distinct CDR3 sequences, with under 60% found just once. Specimen: blood. The receptors were gathered from a male donor with acne.

The chain is built from TRBV20-1 and TRBJ2-1, with D tentatively TRBD2 (6 bases). V gave up 3 bases and J gave up 10 bases, with 19 bases separating them. The germline V gene encodes CDR1 DFQATT and CDR2 SNEGSKA (reference sequence). The CDR3 runs 14 residues. The CDR3 DNA reads as TGCAGTGCTAGGGTCTCGGGAGTAATTGGCGAGCAGTTCTTC. Protein sequence: CSARVSGVIGEQFF.

The V call is TRBV20-1, the J call TRBJ1-2; TRBD1 is a possible D gene (5 bases). The CDR3 sequence is 12 residues long. Germline CDR1 is DFQATT and CDR2 is SNEGSKA (reference sequence). The V gene lost 3 bases and the J gene lost 5 bases, with 10 bases spanning the gap. CDR3 nucleotides: TGCAGTGCTAGGGGGGACGAGTATGGCTACACCTTC. It translates to CSARGDEYGYTF.

Notes on this clonotype: A junction boundary mismatches the germline segment, possibly from a read error. In nucleotides, the CDR3 is TGCAGTGCCAAGGGGCTAGCGGGTGCGGGCGGGGGGCTGTTTTTT. It codes for CSAKGLAGAGGGLFF. The chain has TRBV20-1 and TRBJ2-2, with TRBD2 matching 8 bases. CDR3 length equals 15 residues. The germline CDR1 and CDR2 sequences are DFQATT and SNEGSKA (reference sequence).

This chain joins TRBV29-1 and TRBJ2-7; D is perhaps TRBD1 or TRBD2 (5 bases each). The V end was cut by 7 bases, the J end by 2 bases, with 18 bases between. The CDR3 sequence is 14 residues long. Germline lookup yields CDR1 SQVTM and CDR2 ANQGSEA. DNA for the CDR3: TGCAGCGACGATCGGGACGACGCGACCTACGAGCAGTACTTC. Amino acid sequence: CSDDRDDATYEQYF.

This chain links TRBV29-1 with TRBJ2-7; 8 bases are shared with TRBD1. The J segment lost 3 bases and the V segment lost 1 base, leaving 5 bases of the junction unmatched. Germline lookup yields CDR1 SQVTM and CDR2 ANQGSEA. This CDR3 has 14 residues. The CDR3 sequence is CSVEGTGNYYEQYF. The DNA of the CDR3 is TGCAGCGTTGAAGGGACAGGGAACTACTACGAGCAGTACTTC.

The chain has TRBV7-6 and TRBJ2-3, with D hard to call. Trimming left V 4 bases short and J 6 bases short, with 8 bases between. The CDR3 extends over 12 amino acids. The germline CDR1 and CDR2 sequences are SGHVS and FNYEAQ. This chain's CDR3 is CASSSAGDTQYF. The CDR3 DNA sequence: TGTGCCAGCAGCTCCGCTGGGGATACGCAGTATTTT. The variable domain in full, completed from reference TRBV7-6 and TRBJ2-3, reads GAGVSQSPRYKVTKRGQDVALRCDPISGHVSLYWYRQALGQGPEFLTYFNYEAQQDKSGLPNDRFSAERPEGSISTLTIQRTEQRDSAMYRCASSSAGDTQYFGPGTRLTVL.

Comments on this clonotype: A read error may account for a junction end that differs from germline. The rearrangement links TRBV13 to TRBJ2-5; 11 positions agree with TRBD2. CDR3 size: 17 residues. Germline loops: CDR1 PRHDT, CDR2 FYEKMQ (reference sequence). The CDR3 region is CASSSRATSGDQGTQYF. In DNA, the CDR3 is TGTGCCAGCAGCTCCCGAGCGACTAGCGGGGATCAAGGGACCCAGTACTTC.

This clonotype appeared a single time. A much larger clone lies a single base off, so this may be a read error. The gene calls are TRBV5-1 and TRBJ1-4; possible D gene TRBD1, 5 bases. The CDR3 spans 15 residues. Germline V gene data show CDR1 as SGHRS and CDR2 as YFSETQ. CDR3 nucleotide sequence: TGCGCCAGCAGCCTGTTCGGAGGGACCGGCGAAAAACTGGTTTTT. Translated, it gives CASSLFGGTGEKLVF. The full variable domain, in which reference TRBV5-1 and TRBJ1-4 provide the parts outside the CDR3, is KAGVTQTPRYLIKTRGQQVTLSCSPISGHRSVSWYQQTPGQGLQFLFEYFSETQRNKGNFPGRFSGRQFSNSRSEMNVSTLELGDSALYLCASSLFGGTGEKLVFGSGTQLSVL.

The chain combines TRBV9 with TRBJ1-5; no firm D call. The V gene lost 0 bases and the J gene lost 0 bases, with 4 bases spanning the gap. Germline lookup yields CDR1 SGDLS and CDR2 YYNGEE. CDR3 length equals 14 residues. CDR3 residues: CASSVGGSNQPQHF. CDR3 DNA: TGTGCCAGCAGCGTAGGGGGTAGCAATCAGCCCCAGCATTTT.

The rearrangement links TRBV12-3 or TRBV12-4 to TRBJ1-6; D uncertain. V shed 0 bases and J shed 6 bases, with 3 bases lying between them. The CDR3 is 13 residues long. DNA of the CDR3: TGTGCCAGCAGTTTAGCGGCTAATTCACCCCTCCACTTT. Translation gives CASSLAANSPLHF.

This clonotype has ten or more counts. CDR3 region: CAISDRQGVNTEAFF. The CDR3 nucleotides read TGTGCCATCAGTGACAGGCAGGGGGTGAACACTGAAGCTTTCTTT. The V gene is TRBV10-3, the J gene TRBJ1-1, with 7 bases identical to TRBD1. Losses at the gene ends were 3 bases for V and 0 bases for J; bases not matched to a gene: 4. The CDR3 is 15 residues long. Germline CDR1 and CDR2: ENHRY and SYGVKD.

The V call is TRBV9, the J call TRBJ1-2; D is uncertain. Trimming shortened V by 5 bases and J by 7 bases, and 15 bases separated the two germline ends. CDR3 length equals 13 residues. Germline-derived CDR1 and CDR2 are SGDLS and YYNGEE. The CDR3 protein is CASSQDGVCGYTF. The CDR3 DNA reads as TGTGCCAGCAGTCAAGACGGAGTCTGTGGCTACACCTTC.

The chain uses TRBV19 and TRBJ2-2; D possibly corresponds to TRBD2 (6 bases). The CDR3 loop spans 14 amino acids. With 5 bases removed from V and 8 bases from J, the gap between germline ends came to 15 bases. Looked up from germline, CDR1 is LNHDA and CDR2 is SQIVND (reference sequence). CDR3 sequence (DNA): TGTGCCAGTAGTCCGTCGACTAGAACTGGGGAGCTGTTTTTT. It codes for CASSPSTRTGELFF.

The CDR3 DNA is TGTGCCAGCAGCTTGGGGGTTCGGGAAAAACTGTTTTTT. Its protein is CASSLGVREKLFF. The gene calls are TRBV7-9 and TRBJ1-4, with a tentative D call TRBD1 (5 bases). The germline V gene encodes CDR1 SEHNR and CDR2 FQNEAQ (reference sequence). This CDR3 has 13 amino acids. The V end lost 3 bases, the J end lost 8 bases, and 10 bases lay between the germline ends.

The chain is built from TRBV24-1 and TRBJ2-3; weak D call: TRBD1 (5 bases). From germline, CDR1 is KGHDR and CDR2 SFDVKD. The CDR3 consists of 14 residues. The V and J ends lost 4 bases and 4 bases respectively, with 11 bases between them. CDR3 amino acids: CATSERTPADTQYF. The CDR3 nucleotides are TGTGCCACCAGTGAGCGGACACCCGCAGATACGCAGTATTTT.

This rearrangement joins TRBV12-3 or TRBV12-4 to TRBJ2-3, with 9 bases lining up with TRBD1. The J segment lost 4 bases and the V segment lost 5 bases, leaving 7 bases of the junction unmatched. The CDR3 extends over 15 amino acids. This chain's CDR3 is CASSPGTGLPDTQYF. CDR3 in DNA: TGTGCCAGCAGTCCCGGGACAGGGTTGCCAGATACGCAGTATTTT.

This clonotype was detected a few times. The V call is TRBV12-2, the J call TRBJ2-7; the D call TRBD2 from the table was never checked on the DNA. TRBV12-2 is a pseudogene segment. The CDR3 is 13 residues long. The CDR3 loop is CASPAGGVYEQYF. CDR3 in DNA: TGTGCAAGTCCAGCGGGAGGAGTTTACGAGCAGTACTTC.

The genes are TRBV7-3 and TRBJ2-3; 7 positions match TRBD1. The ends lost 5 bases at V and 2 bases at J; junction bases unmatched: 7. Germline CDR1 is SGHTA and CDR2 is FQGTGA. This CDR3 is 15 amino acids long. The CDR3: CASSEGQPLTDTQYF. DNA of the CDR3: TGTGCCAGCAGCGAGGGACAGCCACTCACAGATACGCAGTATTTT.

V usage is TRBV20-1 and J usage is TRBJ2-7, with TRBD2 matching 8 bases. Per the germline V gene, CDR1 is DFQATT and CDR2 is SNEGSKA (reference sequence). Losses at the gene ends were 7 bases for V and 3 bases for J; bases not matched to a gene: 11. This CDR3 comprises 14 residues. The CDR3 sequence: CSVALTSVFYEQYF. DNA for the CDR3: TGCAGTGTTGCCTTGACTAGCGTCTTCTACGAGCAGTACTTC.

This clonotype was seen ten or more times. The V gene is TRBV5-4, the J gene TRBJ2-1, with D possibly matching TRBD2 (6 bases). CDR3 length: 15 residues. Germline V lookup: CDR1 SGHNT, CDR2 YYREEE (reference sequence). Trimming took off 0 bases at V and 4 bases at J, with 11 bases between the two ends. In DNA form, the CDR3 reads TGTGCCAGCAGCTTGGAGCGGGCATTTTACAATGAGCAGTTCTTC. Protein: CASSLERAFYNEQFF.

This clonotype turned up a few times. V gene TRBV6-5 combines with J gene TRBJ1-4; D uncertain. Trimming left V 4 bases short and J 8 bases short, with 11 bases between. This CDR3 region has 13 residues. Germline CDR1 is MNHEY and CDR2 is SVGAGI. This chain's CDR3 is CASSSGLGEKLFF. The CDR3 DNA sequence: TGTGCCAGCAGTTCCGGACTAGGGGAAAAACTGTTTTTT.

This clonotype has only a few counts. This CDR3 is CASSLYRGVGDEKLFF. The CDR3 nucleotides read TGTGCCAGCAGCTTATACAGGGGAGTAGGAGATGAAAAACTGTTTTTT. The chain recombines TRBV11-2 with TRBJ1-4; 7 nucleotides agree with TRBD1. Germline V gene lookup returns CDR1 SGHAT and CDR2 FQNNGV. J lost 6 bases, V lost 2 bases, and 9 bases had no gene match. The CDR3 is made up of 16 amino acids.